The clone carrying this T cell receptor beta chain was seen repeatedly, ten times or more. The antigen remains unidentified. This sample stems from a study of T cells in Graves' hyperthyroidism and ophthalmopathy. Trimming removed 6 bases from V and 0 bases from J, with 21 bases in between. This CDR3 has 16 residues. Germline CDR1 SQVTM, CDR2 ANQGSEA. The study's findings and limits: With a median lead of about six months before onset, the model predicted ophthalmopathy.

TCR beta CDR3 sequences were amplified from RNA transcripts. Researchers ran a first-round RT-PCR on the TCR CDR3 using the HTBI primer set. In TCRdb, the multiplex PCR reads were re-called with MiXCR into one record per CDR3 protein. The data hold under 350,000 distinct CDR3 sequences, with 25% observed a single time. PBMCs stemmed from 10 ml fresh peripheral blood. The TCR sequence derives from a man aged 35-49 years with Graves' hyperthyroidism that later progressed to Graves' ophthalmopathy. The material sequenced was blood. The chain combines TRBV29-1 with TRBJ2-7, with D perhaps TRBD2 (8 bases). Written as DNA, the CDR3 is TGCAGCGTGAGGGGGCAGATTAGCGGGGCCTCCTACGAGCAGTACTTC. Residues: CSVRGQISGASYEQYF.